This TCR beta chain is from a study of Ad26.COV2.S vaccination and SARS-CoV-2 variants. Regarding the study as a whole: Recipients of either vaccine or placebo displayed similar breadth of non-spike TCRs. Total T cell responses may have been underestimated by the TCR breadth and depth analyses. Reports say spike-specific CD8+ and CD4+ T cell responses covered substantial breadth after vaccination.

Points on this clone: What it binds is not known.

Trimming removed 5 bases from V and 10 bases from J; junction bases left unmatched: 7. The CDR3 covers 12 residues. The assay was immunoSEQ multiplex PCR, and TCRdb's table has in-frame clones only and misses some. The sample yields approximately 150,000 clones, about nine tenths seen once. The sequencing here drew on peripheral blood, taken after recovery from COVID-19. The chain has TRBV12-3 or TRBV12-4 and TRBJ1-1; 7 bases map to TRBD1. This receptor was obtained from a human donor who had recovered from COVID-19. CDR3 amino acids: CASSREGQLAFF. The CDR3 DNA reads TGTGCCAGCAGTCGAGAGGGACAGCTAGCTTTCTTT.